This TCR beta chain was identified during a study of tumor and adjacent non-tumor tissue in lung cancer. Looking at the study overall: Stage I to III disease affected 9 to 10 men and 4 or 5 women aged roughly 31 to 85.

V lost 6 bases, J lost 6 bases, and 21 bases lay in between. The CDR3 has 16 amino acids. Germline assignment: CDR1 MNHEY and CDR2 SVGEGT. This clonotype was observed a few times. This sample's RNA came from whole unsorted tissue. TCRbeta libraries were built with three rounds of nested PCR, modified from ARM-PCR. TCRdb recomputed calls from the multiplex PCR reads with MiXCR, one row per CDR3 protein. The profile shows about 200,000 distinct CDR3 sequences, 60% to 85% of them singletons. Source material: lung tumor tissue. The clonotype was recovered from a man aged 55 to 70 with non-small cell lung cancer. J is TRBJ2-1 and V is TRBV6-2 or TRBV6-3; D is uncertain. The CDR3 spells CASSKPDGDLLNEQFF. The DNA for the CDR3 is TGTGCCAGCAGCAAACCAGATGGGGATCTTCTCAATGAGCAGTTCTTC.